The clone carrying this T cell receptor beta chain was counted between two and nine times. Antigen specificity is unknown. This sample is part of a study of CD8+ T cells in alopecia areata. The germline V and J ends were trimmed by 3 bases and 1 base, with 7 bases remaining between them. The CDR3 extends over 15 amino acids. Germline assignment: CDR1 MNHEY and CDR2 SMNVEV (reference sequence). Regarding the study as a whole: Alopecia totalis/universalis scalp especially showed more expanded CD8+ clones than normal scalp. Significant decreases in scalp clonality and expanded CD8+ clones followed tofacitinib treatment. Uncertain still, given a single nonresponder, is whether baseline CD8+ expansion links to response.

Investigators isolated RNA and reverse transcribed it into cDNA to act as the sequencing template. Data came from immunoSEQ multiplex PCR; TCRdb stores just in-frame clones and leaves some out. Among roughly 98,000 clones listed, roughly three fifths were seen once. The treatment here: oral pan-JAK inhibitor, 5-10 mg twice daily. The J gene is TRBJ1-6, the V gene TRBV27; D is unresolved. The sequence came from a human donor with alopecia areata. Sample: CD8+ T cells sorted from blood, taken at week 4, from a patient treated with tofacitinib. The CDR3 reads CASSFTVSYNSPLHF. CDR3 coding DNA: TGTGCCAGCAGTTTCACAGTGTCCTATAATTCACCCCTCCACTTT.